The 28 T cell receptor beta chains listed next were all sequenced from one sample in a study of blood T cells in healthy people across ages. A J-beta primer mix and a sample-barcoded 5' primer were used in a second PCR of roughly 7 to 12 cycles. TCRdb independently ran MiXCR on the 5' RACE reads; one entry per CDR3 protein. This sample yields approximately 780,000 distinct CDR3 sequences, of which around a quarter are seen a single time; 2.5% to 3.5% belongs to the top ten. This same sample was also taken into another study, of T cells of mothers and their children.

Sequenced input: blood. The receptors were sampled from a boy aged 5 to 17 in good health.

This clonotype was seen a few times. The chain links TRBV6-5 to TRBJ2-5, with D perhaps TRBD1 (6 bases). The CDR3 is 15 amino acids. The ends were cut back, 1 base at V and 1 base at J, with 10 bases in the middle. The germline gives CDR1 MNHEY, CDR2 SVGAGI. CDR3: CASSYLGTTQETQYF. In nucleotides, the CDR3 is TGTGCCAGCAGTTACTTAGGGACAACCCAAGAGACCCAGTACTTC.

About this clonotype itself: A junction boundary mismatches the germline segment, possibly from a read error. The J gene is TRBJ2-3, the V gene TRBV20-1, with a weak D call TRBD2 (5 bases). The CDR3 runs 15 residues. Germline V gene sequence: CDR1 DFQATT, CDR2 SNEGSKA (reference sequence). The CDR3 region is CSARLPGSRSDTQCF. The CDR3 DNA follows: TGCAGTGCTAGACTTCCGGGATCAAGGTCAGATACGCAGTGTTTT.

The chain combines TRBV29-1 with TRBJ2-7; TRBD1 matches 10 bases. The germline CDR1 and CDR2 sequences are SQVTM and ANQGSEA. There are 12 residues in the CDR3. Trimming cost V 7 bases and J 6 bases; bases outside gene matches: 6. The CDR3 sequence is CSARQGAREQYF. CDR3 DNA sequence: TGCAGCGCACGACAGGGGGCCCGCGAGCAGTACTTC.

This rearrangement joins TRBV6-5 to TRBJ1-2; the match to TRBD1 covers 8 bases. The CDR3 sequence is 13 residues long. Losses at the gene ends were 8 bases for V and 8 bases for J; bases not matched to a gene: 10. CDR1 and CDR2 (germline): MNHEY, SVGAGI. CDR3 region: CASGLFDRGGYTF. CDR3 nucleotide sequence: TGTGCCAGCGGTCTATTCGACAGGGGAGGCTACACCTTC.

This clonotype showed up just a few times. CDR3 sequence reads: CSAREHRVRGGYTF. For the CDR3, the DNA is TGCAGTGCTAGAGAACACAGGGTGAGGGGTGGCTACACCTTC. The rearrangement uses TRBV20-1 and TRBJ1-2; a possible D gene is TRBD1 (6 bases). The CDR3 is 14 residues long. V was trimmed by 0 bases and J by 7 bases, leaving 15 bases between them. Per the germline V gene, CDR1 is DFQATT and CDR2 is SNEGSKA (reference sequence).

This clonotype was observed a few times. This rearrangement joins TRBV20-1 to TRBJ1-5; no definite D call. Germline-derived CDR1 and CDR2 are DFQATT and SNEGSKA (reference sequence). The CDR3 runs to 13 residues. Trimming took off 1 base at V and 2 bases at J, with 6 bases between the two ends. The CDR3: CSARGVGNQPQHF. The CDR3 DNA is TGCAGTGCTAGAGGGGTGGGCAATCAGCCCCAGCATTTT.

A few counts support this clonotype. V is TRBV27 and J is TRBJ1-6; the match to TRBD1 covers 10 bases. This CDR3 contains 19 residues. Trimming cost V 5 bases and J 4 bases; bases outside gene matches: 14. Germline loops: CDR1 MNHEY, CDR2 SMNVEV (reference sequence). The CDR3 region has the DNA TGTGCCAGCAGTCCACGACAGGGGGCCCAGAGGAGGTATAATTCACCCCTCCACTTT. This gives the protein CASSPRQGAQRRYNSPLHF.

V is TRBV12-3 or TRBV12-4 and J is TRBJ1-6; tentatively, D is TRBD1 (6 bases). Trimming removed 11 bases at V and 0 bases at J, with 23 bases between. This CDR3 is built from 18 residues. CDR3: CAGTSQTGGPSYNSPLHF. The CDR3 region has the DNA TGTGCCGGCACCTCCCAAACCGGGGGGCCCTCCTATAATTCACCCCTCCACTTT.

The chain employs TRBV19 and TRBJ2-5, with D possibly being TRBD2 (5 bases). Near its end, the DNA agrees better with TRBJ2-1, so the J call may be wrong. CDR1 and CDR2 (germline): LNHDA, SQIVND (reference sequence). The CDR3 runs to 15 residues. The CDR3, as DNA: TGTGCCAGTAATCCACGAGGGTGGGAGTACAATGAGCAGTTCTTC. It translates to CASNPRGWEYNEQFF.

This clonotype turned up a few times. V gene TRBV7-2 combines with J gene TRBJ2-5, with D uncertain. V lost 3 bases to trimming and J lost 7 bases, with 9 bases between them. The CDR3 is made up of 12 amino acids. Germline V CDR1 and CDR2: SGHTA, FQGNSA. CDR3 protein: CASSFLLGTQYF. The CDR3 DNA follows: TGTGCCAGCAGCTTCCTCCTAGGGACCCAGTACTTC. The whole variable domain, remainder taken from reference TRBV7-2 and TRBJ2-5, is GAGVSQSPSNKVTEKGKDVELRCDPISGHTALYWYRQSLGQGLEFLIYFQGNSAPDKSGLPSDRFSAERTGGSVSTLTIQRTQQEDSAVYLCASSFLLGTQYFGPGTRLLVL.

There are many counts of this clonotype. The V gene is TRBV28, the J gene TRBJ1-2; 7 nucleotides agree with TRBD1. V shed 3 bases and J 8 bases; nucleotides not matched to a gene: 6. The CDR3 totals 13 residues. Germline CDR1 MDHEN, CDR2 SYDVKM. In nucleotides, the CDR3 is TGTGCCAGCAGTTTCGGGACAGCGGGCGGCTACACCTTC. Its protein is CASSFGTAGGYTF.

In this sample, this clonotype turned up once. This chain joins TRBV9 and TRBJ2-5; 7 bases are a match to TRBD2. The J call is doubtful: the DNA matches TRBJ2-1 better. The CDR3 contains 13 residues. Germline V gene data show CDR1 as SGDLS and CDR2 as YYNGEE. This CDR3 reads CASSVAGRDEQFF. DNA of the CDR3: TGTGCCAGCAGCGTAGCAGGGAGGGATGAGCAGTTCTTC.

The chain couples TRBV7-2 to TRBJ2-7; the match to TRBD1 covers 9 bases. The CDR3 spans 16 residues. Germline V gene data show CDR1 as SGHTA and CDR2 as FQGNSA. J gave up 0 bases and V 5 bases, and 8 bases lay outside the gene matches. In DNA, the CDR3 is TGTGCCAGCAGCGAAGCTGGGGGACAGGGCTCCTACGAGCAGTACTTC. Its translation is CASSEAGGQGSYEQYF. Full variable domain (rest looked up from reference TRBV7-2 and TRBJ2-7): GAGVSQSPSNKVTEKGKDVELRCDPISGHTALYWYRQSLGQGLEFLIYFQGNSAPDKSGLPSDRFSAERTGGSVSTLTIQRTQQEDSAVYLCASSEAGGQGSYEQYFGPGTRLTVT.

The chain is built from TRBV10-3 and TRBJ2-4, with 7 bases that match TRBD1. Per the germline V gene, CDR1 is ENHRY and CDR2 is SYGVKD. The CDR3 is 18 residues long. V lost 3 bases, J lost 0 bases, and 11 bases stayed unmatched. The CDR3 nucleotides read TGTGCCATCAGTGAAACAGGGGCCTCCTTAGGAGCCAAAAACATTCAGTACTTC. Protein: CAISETGASLGAKNIQYF.

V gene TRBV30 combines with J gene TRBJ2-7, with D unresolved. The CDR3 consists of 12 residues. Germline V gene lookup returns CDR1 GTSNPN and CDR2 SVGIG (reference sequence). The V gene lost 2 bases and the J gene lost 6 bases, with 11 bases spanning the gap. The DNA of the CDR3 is TGTGCCTGGAGTCCCATGGACGGCGAGCAGTACTTC. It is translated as CAWSPMDGEQYF.

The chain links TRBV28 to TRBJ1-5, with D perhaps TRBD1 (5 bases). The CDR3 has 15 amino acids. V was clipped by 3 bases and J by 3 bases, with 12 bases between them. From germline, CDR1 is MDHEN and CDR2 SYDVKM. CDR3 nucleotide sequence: TGTGCCAGCAGTTTTCCAGGAGGGACCAATCAGCCCCAGCATTTT. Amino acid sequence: CASSFPGGTNQPQHF.

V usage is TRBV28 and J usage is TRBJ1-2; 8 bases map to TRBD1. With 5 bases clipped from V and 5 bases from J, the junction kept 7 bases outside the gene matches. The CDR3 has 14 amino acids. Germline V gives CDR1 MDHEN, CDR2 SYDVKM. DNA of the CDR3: TGTGCCAGCAGTGCCTCCGACAGGGGTTATGGCTACACCTTC. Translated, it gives CASSASDRGYGYTF.

This CDR3 reads CASSLRRWGTSGYTF. Here the CDR3 DNA reads TGTGCCAGCAGCTTACGACGGTGGGGTACTTCTGGCTACACCTTC. The chain has TRBV7-9 and TRBJ1-2, with D uncertain. The germline gives CDR1 SEHNR, CDR2 FQNEAQ (reference sequence). This CDR3 has 15 amino acids. Deletions cut 2 bases from V and 7 bases from J, with 17 bases between.

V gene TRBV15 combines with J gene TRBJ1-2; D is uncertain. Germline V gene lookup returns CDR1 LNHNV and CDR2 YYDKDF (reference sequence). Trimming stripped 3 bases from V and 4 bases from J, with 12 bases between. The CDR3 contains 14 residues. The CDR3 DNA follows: TGTGCCACCAGCAGTGATCAGATCTTCTATGGCTACACCTTC. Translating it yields CATSSDQIFYGYTF.

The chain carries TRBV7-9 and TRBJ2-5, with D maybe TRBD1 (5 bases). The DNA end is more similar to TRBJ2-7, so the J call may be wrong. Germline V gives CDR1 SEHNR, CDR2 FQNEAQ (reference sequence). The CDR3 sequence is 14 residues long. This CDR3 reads CASSFQGVRYEQYF. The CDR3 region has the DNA TGTGCCAGCAGCTTCCAGGGCGTCAGGTACGAGCAGTACTTC.

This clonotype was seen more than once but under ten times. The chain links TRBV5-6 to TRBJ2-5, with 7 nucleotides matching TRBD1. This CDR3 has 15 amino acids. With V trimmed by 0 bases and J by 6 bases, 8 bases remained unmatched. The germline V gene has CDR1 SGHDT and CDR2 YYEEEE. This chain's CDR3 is CASSLAGTVAQTQYF. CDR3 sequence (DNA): TGTGCCAGCAGCTTGGCGGGGACAGTGGCTCAGACCCAGTACTTC.

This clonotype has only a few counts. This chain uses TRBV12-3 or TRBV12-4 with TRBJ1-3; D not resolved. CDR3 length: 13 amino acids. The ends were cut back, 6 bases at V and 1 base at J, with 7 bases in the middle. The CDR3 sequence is CASSTRSGNTIYF. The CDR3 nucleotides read TGTGCCAGCAGCACCAGGTCTGGAAACACCATATATTTT.

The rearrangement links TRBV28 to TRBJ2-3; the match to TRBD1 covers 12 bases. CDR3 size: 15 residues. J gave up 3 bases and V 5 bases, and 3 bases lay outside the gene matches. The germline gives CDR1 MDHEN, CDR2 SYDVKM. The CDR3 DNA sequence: TGTGCCAGCAGTCGGGACAGGGGGCCTACAGATACGCAGTATTTT. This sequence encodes CASSRDRGPTDTQYF.

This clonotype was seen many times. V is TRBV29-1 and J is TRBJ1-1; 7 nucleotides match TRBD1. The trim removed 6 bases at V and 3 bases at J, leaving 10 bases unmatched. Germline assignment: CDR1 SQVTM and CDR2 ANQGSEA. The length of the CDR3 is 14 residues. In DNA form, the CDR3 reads TGCAGCGTGAGCAAAGGACAGGTCTACACTGAAGCTTTCTTT. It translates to CSVSKGQVYTEAFF.

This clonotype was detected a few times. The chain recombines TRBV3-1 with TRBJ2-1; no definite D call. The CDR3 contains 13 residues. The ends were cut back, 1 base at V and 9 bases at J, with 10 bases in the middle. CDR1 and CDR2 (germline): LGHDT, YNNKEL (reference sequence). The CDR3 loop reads CASSQVAPGEQFF. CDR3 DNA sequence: TGTGCCAGCAGCCAAGTGGCTCCGGGTGAGCAGTTCTTC.

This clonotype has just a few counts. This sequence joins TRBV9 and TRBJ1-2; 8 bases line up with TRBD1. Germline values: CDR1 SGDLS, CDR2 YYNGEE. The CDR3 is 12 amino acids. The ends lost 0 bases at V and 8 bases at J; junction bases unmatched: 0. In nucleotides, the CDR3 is TGTGCCAGCAGCGTAGGGGACAGGGGCTACACCTTC. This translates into CASSVGDRGYTF. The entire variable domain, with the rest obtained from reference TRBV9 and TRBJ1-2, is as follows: DSGVTQTPKHLITATGQRVTLRCSPRSGDLSVYWYQQSLDQGLQFLIQYYNGEERAKGNILERFSAQQFPDLHSELNLSSLELGDSALYFCASSVGDRGYTFGSGTRLTVV.

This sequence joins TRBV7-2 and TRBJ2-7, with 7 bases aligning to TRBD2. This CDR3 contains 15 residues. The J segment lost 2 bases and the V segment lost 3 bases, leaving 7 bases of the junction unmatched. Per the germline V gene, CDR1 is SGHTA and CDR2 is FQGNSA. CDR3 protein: CASSFSTSPTYEQYF. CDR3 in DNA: TGTGCCAGCAGCTTTTCGACTAGCCCTACCTACGAGCAGTACTTC.

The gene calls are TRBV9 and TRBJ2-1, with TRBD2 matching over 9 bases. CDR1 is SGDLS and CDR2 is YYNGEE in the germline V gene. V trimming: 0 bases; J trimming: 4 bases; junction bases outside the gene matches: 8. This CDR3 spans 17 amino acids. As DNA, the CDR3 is TGTGCCAGCAGCGTAGATCGTCGACTAGCGGCTTACAATGAGCAGTTCTTC. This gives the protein CASSVDRRLAAYNEQFF.